The next 2 T cell receptor beta chains were all read from a single sample in a study of OX40 agonist ivuxolimab in advanced cancers. TCRdb's table, derived via immunoSEQ multiplex PCR, lists solely in-frame clones and lacks some. The sample carries some 80,000 clones, less than 85% recorded once. The source was CD4+ or CD8+ T cells sorted from blood, collected in a trial of the OX40 agonist ivuxolimab. The receptors derive from an adult with an advanced solid tumor such as melanoma, head and neck, liver or kidney cancer.

V usage is TRBV7-3 and J usage is TRBJ2-1; no definite D call. The CDR3 runs 15 residues. Germline loops: CDR1 SGHTA, CDR2 FQGTGA. V was shortened by 1 base and J by 2 bases, with 9 bases between the two germline ends. CDR3 residues: CASSLSPVAYNEQFF. The CDR3 bases are TGTGCCAGCAGCTTAAGCCCCGTGGCCTACAATGAGCAGTTCTTC.

The gene calls are TRBV11-1 and TRBJ2-2, with 11 nucleotides matching TRBD2. V shed 2 bases and J 0 bases; nucleotides not matched to a gene: 5. The CDR3 has 18 amino acids. The V gene's germline CDR1 is SGHAT and CDR2 FQDESV (reference sequence). CDR3 in amino acids: CASSLKTSGGPNTGELFF. Here the CDR3 DNA reads TGTGCCAGCAGCTTAAAAACTAGCGGGGGCCCGAACACCGGGGAGCTGTTTTTT.